Each of the 27 T cell receptor beta chains below was sequenced from the same sample in a study of blood T cell repertoires in COVID-19. Only in-frame clones appear in the TCRdb table, and some are missing; sequencing was by immunoSEQ multiplex PCR. Of some 70,000 clones in the sample, about 85% were seen once. Sequencing was done on a sample of peripheral blood. The receptors shown here come from a woman aged 50 to 60 with COVID-19, enrolled during active disease.

The chain combines TRBV11-3 with TRBJ2-1, with TRBD2 matching 9 bases. The germline V gene has CDR1 SGHNT and CDR2 YENEEA. The CDR3 consists of 15 residues. Germline trimming cut 0 bases from V and 8 bases from J; bases unmatched to any gene: 5. The CDR3 is CASSLDVAGVHEQFF. The CDR3 coding sequence is TGTGCCAGCAGCTTAGATGTAGCGGGAGTACATGAGCAGTTCTTC.

The chain combines TRBV10-3 with TRBJ2-7, with D uncertain. CDR1 and CDR2 from the germline V gene are ENHRY and SYGVKD. The CDR3 has 11 amino acids. V shed 5 bases and J shed 1 base, with 3 bases lying between them. CDR3 nucleotides: TGTGCCATCAGTCATTCCTACGAGCAGTACTTC. This sequence encodes CAISHSYEQYF.

The chain is built from TRBV28 and TRBJ2-7; 7 bases align to TRBD1. There are 13 residues in the CDR3. V shed 7 bases, J shed 3 bases, and the junction held 6 bases outside the gene matches. CDR1 and CDR2 from the germline V gene are MDHEN and SYDVKM. CDR3 in DNA: TGTGCCAGCACACGACAGGGAAGCTACGAGCAGTACTTC. Translation: CASTRQGSYEQYF.

The chain recombines TRBV28 with TRBJ2-3; 7 nucleotides match TRBD2. Unmatched junction bases numbered 8, after V lost 3 bases and J lost 5 bases. Germline lookup yields CDR1 MDHEN and CDR2 SYDVKM. The CDR3 has 15 residues. CDR3 region: CASSLSGRNQDTQYF. The CDR3 DNA sequence: TGTGCCAGCAGTTTGTCCGGGAGGAACCAAGATACGCAGTATTTT.

V gene TRBV19 combines with J gene TRBJ1-1, with 11 nucleotides matching TRBD1. Germline V gene data show CDR1 as LNHDA and CDR2 as SQIVND (reference sequence). The CDR3 consists of 15 residues. The V segment lost 6 bases and the J segment 4 bases; nucleotides outside the gene matches: 7. The CDR3 nucleotides read TGTGCCAGTAGCTCGAAGGGACAGGGGGGCACTGAAGCTTTCTTT. Encoded protein: CASSSKGQGGTEAFF.

The chain employs TRBV28 and TRBJ1-2; TRBD1 matches 7 bases. The CDR3 is made up of 17 amino acids. From germline, CDR1 is MDHEN and CDR2 SYDVKM. V shed 3 bases and J 1 base; nucleotides not matched to a gene: 11. In DNA, the CDR3 is TGTGCCAGCAGTTTTGGGACCGGGACAGTTATTAACTATGGCTACACCTTC. Translated: CASSFGTGTVINYGYTF.

The genes are TRBV10-3 and TRBJ2-5; 7 nucleotides line up with TRBD2. V trimming: 9 bases; J trimming: 2 bases; junction bases outside the gene matches: 6. CDR1 is ENHRY, CDR2 SYGVKD, per germline. The CDR3 has 13 residues. The CDR3 loop reads CAMSGTGQETQYF. In nucleotides, the CDR3 is TGTGCCATGAGCGGGACGGGACAAGAGACCCAGTACTTC.

The chain joins TRBV7-9 to TRBJ2-7; 7 bases line up with TRBD1. Germline V gives CDR1 SEHNR, CDR2 FQNEAQ (reference sequence). CDR3 size: 15 residues. Germline trimming cut 5 bases from V and 0 bases from J; bases unmatched to any gene: 7. The CDR3 loop is CASSHDRASSYEQYF. CDR3 in DNA: TGTGCCAGCAGCCACGACAGGGCGAGCTCCTACGAGCAGTACTTC.

This clone was seen a single time. The V gene is TRBV12-3 or TRBV12-4, the J gene TRBJ2-4, with a tentative D call TRBD1 (5 bases). CDR3 length equals 12 residues. Deletions cut 5 bases from V and 13 bases from J, with 15 bases between. The CDR3, as DNA: TGTGCCAGCAGTATACCACGTGGACAACAGTACTTC. It codes for CASSIPRGQQYF.

The V call is TRBV29-1, the J call TRBJ2-4; the D gene is possibly TRBD2 (6 bases). V dropped 7 bases and J dropped 7 bases, with 14 bases sitting between them. The length of the CDR3 is 12 residues. Germline CDR1 is SQVTM and CDR2 is ANQGSEA. The CDR3: CSARTGANIQYF. The CDR3 DNA reads as TGCAGCGCTAGGACGGGAGCGAACATTCAGTACTTC. Full variable domain (rest looked up from reference TRBV29-1 and TRBJ2-4): SAVISQKPSRDICQRGTSLTIQCQVDSQVTMMFWYRQQPGQSLTLIATANQGSEATYESGFVIDKFPISRPNLTFSTLTVSNMSPEDSSIYLCSARTGANIQYFGAGTRLSVL.

The J gene is TRBJ2-1, the V gene TRBV6-1, with 7 bases that match TRBD2. Germline V gene data show CDR1 as MNHNS and CDR2 as SASEGT. V shed 1 base, J shed 4 bases, and the junction held 7 bases outside the gene matches. The length of the CDR3 is 16 residues. The CDR3, as DNA: TGTGCCAGCAGTGAAGACGAACTAGCGTTGTACAATGAGCAGTTCTTC. Translating gives CASSEDELALYNEQFF.

The chain carries TRBV9 and TRBJ2-3; TRBD2 agrees at 10 bases. CDR1 and CDR2 (germline): SGDLS, YYNGEE. V was clipped by 4 bases and J by 3 bases; unmatched bases: 8. The CDR3 sequence is 16 residues long. Here the CDR3 reads CASSNPLAGVTDTQYF. CDR3 coding DNA: TGTGCCAGCAGCAACCCTCTAGCGGGAGTGACAGATACGCAGTATTTT.

This chain links TRBV24-1 with TRBJ2-3, with D perhaps matching TRBD1 (5 bases). Germline V gene data show CDR1 as KGHDR and CDR2 as SFDVKD. V shed 3 bases and J shed 1 base, with 13 bases lying between them. The CDR3 loop spans 16 amino acids. CDR3 residues: CATSDRVGLGTDTQYF. Here the CDR3 DNA reads TGTGCCACCAGTGATCGAGTGGGGCTGGGCACAGATACGCAGTATTTT.

The chain combines TRBV29-1 with TRBJ2-7, with 8 bases matching TRBD1. This CDR3 spans 14 amino acids. Germline values: CDR1 SQVTM, CDR2 ANQGSEA. V gave up 6 bases and J gave up 0 bases; unmatched junction bases: 7. CDR3 residues: CSVGRDRFSYEQYF. DNA of the CDR3: TGCAGCGTGGGTCGGGACAGGTTCTCCTACGAGCAGTACTTC.

V is TRBV28 and J is TRBJ2-7; 7 bases match TRBD2. The J segment lost 2 bases and the V segment lost 5 bases, leaving 6 bases of the junction unmatched. The CDR3 runs 14 residues. Per the germline V gene, CDR1 is MDHEN and CDR2 is SYDVKM. The CDR3 DNA reads TGTGCCAGCAGTGACTCTCGGGGGGCCTACGAGCAGTACTTC. Protein product: CASSDSRGAYEQYF.

The J gene is TRBJ2-7, the V gene TRBV5-4, with 7 nucleotides matching TRBD2. After removal of 3 bases from V and 3 bases from J, the junction contained 6 bases not matched to a gene. CDR3 length equals 14 residues. Per the germline V gene, CDR1 is SGHNT and CDR2 is YYREEE (reference sequence). CDR3 nucleotide sequence: TGTGCCAGCAGCTCAGCGGGACTGATCTACGAGCAGTACTTC. Protein: CASSSAGLIYEQYF.

This CDR3 reads CASTGTGKYEQYF. The CDR3 DNA sequence: TGTGCCAGTACGGGGACAGGGAAGTACGAGCAGTACTTC. The V call is TRBV19, the J call TRBJ2-7; 9 bases are a match to TRBD1. Germline V gene data show CDR1 as LNHDA and CDR2 as SQIVND (reference sequence). The CDR3 has 13 residues. The V and J ends lost 7 bases and 4 bases, in that order; junction bases with no gene match: 5.

The chain is built from TRBV27 and TRBJ1-1; 7 positions match TRBD1. Germline lookup yields CDR1 MNHEY and CDR2 SMNVEV (reference sequence). CDR3 length: 15 amino acids. V lost 5 bases and J lost 3; bases outside the gene matches: 9. CDR3 protein: CASSLGQVTYTEAFF. For the CDR3, the DNA is TGTGCCAGCAGTCTCGGACAGGTGACATACACTGAAGCTTTCTTT.

The V gene is TRBV11-2, the J gene TRBJ2-7; maybe TRBD1 (5 bases). The CDR3 totals 14 residues. Germline V gene data show CDR1 as SGHAT and CDR2 as FQNNGV. Between the trimmed V and J ends, which lost 1 base and 3 bases, there was a span of 10 bases. CDR3 DNA: TGTGCCAGCAGCTTAGGGGGCCGTGGCTACGAGCAGTACTTC. Protein sequence: CASSLGGRGYEQYF.

The rearrangement joins TRBV6-4 to TRBJ1-3, with unresolved D. The CDR3 is 14 residues long. Trimming shortened V by 2 bases and J by 0 bases, and 5 bases separated the two germline ends. Germline CDR1 reads MRHNA; CDR2 reads SNTAGT. CDR3 region: CASSDVDSGNTIYF. CDR3 coding DNA: TGTGCCAGCAGTGACGTAGACTCTGGAAACACCATATATTTT.

J is TRBJ2-3 and V is TRBV12-3 or TRBV12-4; weak D call: TRBD1 (7 bases). This CDR3 contains 13 residues. Deletions cut 6 bases from V and 6 bases from J, with 13 bases between. CDR3 amino acids: CASRRRGRDTQYF. For the CDR3, the DNA is TGTGCCAGCAGGAGGAGGGGGCGGGATACGCAGTATTTT.

The chain combines TRBV6-2 or TRBV6-3 with TRBJ2-1; D perhaps matches TRBD1 (6 bases). Germline lookup yields CDR1 MNHEY and CDR2 SVGEGT. Trimming removed 6 bases from V and 1 base from J, with 16 bases in between. The CDR3 contains 16 residues. The CDR3 protein is CASSPSRGPSYNEQFF. DNA for the CDR3: TGTGCCAGCAGCCCCTCCAGGGGCCCATCCTACAATGAGCAGTTCTTC.

The J gene is TRBJ2-7, the V gene TRBV5-5, with D tentatively TRBD1 (5 bases). The CDR3 runs to 12 residues. V dropped 1 base and J dropped 6 bases, with 8 bases sitting between them. Germline lookup yields CDR1 SGHKS and CDR2 YYEKEE (reference sequence). The CDR3 sequence: CASSLSRGEQYF. The CDR3 DNA is TGTGCCAGCAGCTTGTCAAGGGGCGAGCAGTACTTC. Full variable domain (missing parts from reference TRBV5-5 and TRBJ2-7): DAGVTQSPTHLIKTRGQQVTLRCSPISGHKSVSWYQQVLGQGPQFIFQYYEKEERGRGNFPDRFSARQFPNYSSELNVNALLLGDSALYLCASSLSRGEQYFGPGTRLTVT.

V and J are TRBV15 and TRBJ1-2, with a weak D call TRBD1 (6 bases). In germline, CDR1 is LNHNV, CDR2 YYDKDF (reference sequence). This CDR3 is 17 amino acids long. The V end lost 4 bases, the J end lost 3 bases, and 21 bases lay between the germline ends. The CDR3 is CATSKKRPGGLDYGYTF. CDR3 nucleotides: TGTGCCACCAGCAAAAAGAGACCTGGGGGCTTGGACTATGGCTACACCTTC.

This clone was seen a single time. The chain couples TRBV12-3 or TRBV12-4 to TRBJ2-3; possible D gene TRBD2, 6 bases. The CDR3 consists of 11 residues. The ends were cut back, 6 bases at V and 8 bases at J, with 9 bases in the middle. The CDR3 sequence is CASSLGGTQYF. For the CDR3, the DNA is TGTGCCAGCAGCCTCGGGGGTACGCAGTATTTT.

The CDR3 nucleotides are TGCAGCGTCGACACTTTGAACACTGAAGCTTTCTTT. Its protein is CSVDTLNTEAFF. The V and J genes are TRBV29-1 and TRBJ1-1; D gene unclear. CDR1 and CDR2 from the germline V gene are SQVTM and ANQGSEA. This CDR3 has 12 amino acids. V shed 6 bases and J shed 0 bases, with 8 bases lying between them.

This clone has a handful of counts. V usage is TRBV6-2 or TRBV6-3 and J usage is TRBJ1-2; D is uncertain. V was cut by 2 bases and J by 7 bases, with 8 bases left in between. The CDR3 sequence is 12 residues long. The germline V gene encodes CDR1 MNHEY and CDR2 SVGEGT. Here the CDR3 DNA reads TGTGCCAGCAGTTACACTAGTGGTGGCTACACCTTC. Amino acids: CASSYTSGGYTF.